Given below is one T cell receptor beta chain in context. V gave up 4 bases and J gave up 8 bases, with 19 bases separating them. This CDR3 has 15 residues. Germline-derived CDR1 and CDR2 are SGHNT and YYREEE (reference sequence). In total, each donor contributed a single heparinised blood draw that averaged around 120 mL. Of the isolated RNA, all was reverse transcribed, and so the sequenced material was expressed TCRB transcripts. The table came from immunoSEQ multiplex PCR; TCRdb's copy has only in-frame clones and leaves some out. The sample consists of some 150,000 clones, 9% to 10% of them appearing once. The data were obtained in a study of beta chain features in type 1 diabetes. Study summary: The study found patients and healthy donors alike in age, gender and cell yields.

The gene calls are TRBV5-4 and TRBJ1-3; unclear D gene. The clonotype was recovered from a woman in her thirties or forties in good health. Material: central memory CD4+ T cells from blood. This CDR3 is CASSPREGQVDTIYF. The CDR3 DNA reads as TGTGCCAGCAGCCCCCGGGAGGGCCAGGTGGACACCATATATTTT.